Described below is a single T cell receptor (beta chain) sequence and its context. These data belong to a study of shared clonotypes between healthy human individuals. Recent acute infections and vaccinations were absent in the healthy HIV-negative adult donors. Here immunoSEQ multiplex PCR was the method, and the copy in TCRdb shows in-frame clones only, minus some. The sample has around 240,000 clones; about 65% are singletons. This TCR was sampled from a man aged 25 to 45 in good health. The source material was memory CD4+ T cells sorted from blood. Subset noted: CD45RA-negative fraction.

CDR3 nucleotides: TGTGCCAGCAGCTTAAACCGGGGGCAAGAGACCCAGTACTTC. Protein sequence: CASSLNRGQETQYF. The J gene is TRBJ2-5, the V gene TRBV11-2; D may be TRBD2 (6 bases). This CDR3 contains 14 residues. In germline, CDR1 is SGHAT, CDR2 FQNNGV. V was pared by 2 bases and J by 2 bases, with 9 bases between. Combining the CDR3 with reference TRBV11-2 and TRBJ2-5 gives the whole variable domain EAGVAQSPRYKIIEKRQSVAFWCNPISGHATLYWYQQILGQGPKLLIQFQNNGVVDDSQLPKDRFSAERLKGVDSTLKIQPAKLEDSAVYLCASSLNRGQETQYFGPGTRLLVL.